Below, 14 T cell receptor beta chains from the same sample are listed, as sequenced in a study of prognosis after radiotherapy for stage I lung cancer. Two-round multiplex PCR on genomic DNA was the method by which TCR beta CDR3 was amplified. Primers specific to each TRBV and TRBJ gene drove first-round PCR. In TCRdb, the multiplex PCR reads were re-called with MiXCR into one record per CDR3 protein. The sample comprises roughly 9,000 distinct CDR3 sequences, roughly 60% of which are singletons, and over 15% rests with the top ten. Source: PBMCs, taken before or after stereotactic body radiation therapy (not recorded which). These receptors were obtained from a donor aged 50 or older with non-small cell lung cancer.

Note on this clonotype: A far larger clone is off by one base, so a read error is likely. The chain employs TRBV24-1 and TRBJ2-4; perhaps TRBD2 as D (5 bases). The J call may be incorrect, as the DNA end agrees better with TRBJ2-1. This CDR3 is 13 amino acids long. CDR1 KGHDR and CDR2 SFDVKD come from the germline V gene. Here the CDR3 reads CATSLVSANEQFF. DNA of the CDR3: TGTGCCACCAGTCTCGTTAGCGCCAATGAGCAGTTCTTC.

This clonotype was observed a single time. The V and J genes are TRBV19 and TRBJ2-1; weak D call: TRBD2 (5 bases). Germline V gene lookup returns CDR1 LNHDA and CDR2 SQIVND (reference sequence). This CDR3 spans 13 amino acids. V lost 7 bases, J lost 8 bases, and 15 bases lay in between. The CDR3 loop is CASKSGNGDEQFF. DNA of the CDR3: TGTGCCAGTAAGAGCGGAAATGGAGATGAGCAGTTCTTC.

In the case of this clonotype: Without the conserved terminal phenylalanine or tryptophan, this CDR3 likely stems from a read error. This rearrangement joins TRBV2 to TRBJ2-5; D is ambiguous. The V gene's germline CDR1 is SNHLY and CDR2 FYNNEI. CDR3 length equals 15 residues. The DNA for the CDR3 is TGTGCAAGCAGTGAAGTGGGATTGAGCCAAGAGACCCAGTACTTA. Its protein product is CASSEVGLSQETQYL.

This chain connects TRBV30 to TRBJ1-3; D ambiguous. V dropped 0 bases and J dropped 3 bases, with 3 bases sitting between them. The CDR3 runs to 12 residues. Per germline, CDR1 GTSNPN and CDR2 SVGIG (reference sequence). The CDR3 nucleotides read TGTGCCTGGAGTGTGGGTGGAAACACCATATATTTT. It encodes CAWSVGGNTIYF.

For this clonotype: A far larger clone is just one base off, so this is likely a read error. The conserved final phenylalanine or tryptophan is absent from the CDR3, which likely points to a read error. The CDR3 protein is CASSVNRAGGGQYL. CDR3 in DNA: TGTGCCAGCAGTGTTAACCGAGCGGGGGGGGGGCAGTACCTC. The J gene is TRBJ2-7, the V gene TRBV6-9; 10 bases line up with TRBD2. Germline CDR1 is MNHGY and CDR2 is SVAAGI. This CDR3 spans 14 amino acids. V trimming: 5 bases; J trimming: 9 bases; junction bases outside the gene matches: 10.

On this clonotype itself: At one boundary the junction diverges from the germline segment, which might be a read error. V is TRBV5-1 and J is TRBJ2-7; TRBD1 aligns across 7 bases. CDR1 and CDR2 from the germline V gene are SGHRS and YFSETQ. This CDR3 has 14 residues. This CDR3 is CTSRGQDSPYEQYF. CDR3 DNA: TGCACCAGCAGAGGACAGGATAGCCCCTACGAGCAGTACTTC. The entire variable domain, with the rest obtained from reference TRBV5-1 and TRBJ2-7, is as follows: KAGVTQTPRYLIKTRGQQVTLSCSPISGHRSVSWYQQTPGQGLQFLFEYFSETQRNKGNFPGRFSGRQFSNSRSEMNVSTLELGDSALYLCTSRGQDSPYEQYFGPGTRLTVT.

By share, this clonotype counts as medium-sized. The chain carries TRBV6-1 and TRBJ2-1; D perhaps matches TRBD1 (6 bases). V was cut by 4 bases and J by 6 bases, with 7 bases left in between. CDR3 length: 12 amino acids. CDR1 is MNHNS and CDR2 is SASEGT in the germline V gene. The CDR3 sequence is CASSVDSNEQFF. The CDR3 nucleotides read TGTGCCAGCAGTGTGGACAGCAATGAGCAGTTCTTC.

The chain joins TRBV30 to TRBJ2-2; D possibly corresponds to TRBD2 (5 bases). CDR3 length: 14 residues. Germline CDR1 reads GTSNPN; CDR2 reads SVGIG (reference sequence). Trimming shortened V by 4 bases and J by 2 bases, and 11 bases separated the two germline ends. CDR3 protein: CAWTPGSNTGELFF. The CDR3, as DNA: TGTGCCTGGACCCCGGGAAGTAACACCGGGGAGCTGTTTTTT.

Turning to this clonotype: This likely came from a read error, as a far larger clone is one base away. The chain employs TRBV14 and TRBJ2-1; D is unclear. The CDR3 is 13 amino acids. V was cut by 4 bases and J by 10 bases, with 14 bases left in between. Germline lookup yields CDR1 SGHDN and CDR2 FVKESK. CDR3: CASSLRRAYEQFF. In DNA form, the CDR3 reads TGTGCCAGCAGCCTTAGGCGTGCCTACGAGCAGTTCTTC.

By proportion, this clonotype is medium-sized. CDR3 sequence (DNA): TGCAGTGCTAGAGACACAGGGAGAGCTGGCTACACCTTC. Translating it yields CSARDTGRAGYTF. The gene calls are TRBV20-1 and TRBJ1-2; D is perhaps TRBD1 (6 bases). Germline-derived CDR1 and CDR2 are DFQATT and SNEGSKA (reference sequence). V lost 0 bases, J lost 7 bases, and 12 bases lay in between. This CDR3 is 13 amino acids long.

In its sample, this clonotype is medium-sized. The rearrangement uses TRBV2 and TRBJ2-1, with D possibly matching TRBD1 (6 bases). The CDR3 covers 15 residues. With 6 bases removed from V and 0 bases from J, the gap between germline ends came to 12 bases. CDR1 SNHLY and CDR2 FYNNEI come from the germline V gene. CDR3 bases: TGTGCCAGCAGGATAGACAGGAGCTCCTACAATGAGCAGTTCTTC. It is translated as CASRIDRSSYNEQFF.

V and J are TRBV20-1 and TRBJ2-1, with D possibly matching TRBD1 (5 bases). Trimming pared 5 bases from V and 5 bases from J, leaving 10 bases between. The length of the CDR3 is 12 residues. Germline CDR1 is DFQATT and CDR2 is SNEGSKA (reference sequence). The CDR3 spells CSAARVDNEQFF. Written as DNA, the CDR3 is TGCAGTGCTGCCAGGGTCGACAATGAGCAGTTCTTC.

By proportion, this clonotype is medium-sized. V usage is TRBV6-1 and J usage is TRBJ1-1; D perhaps matches TRBD1 (5 bases). With 0 bases removed from V and 3 bases from J, the gap between germline ends came to 5 bases. CDR1 and CDR2 from the germline V gene are MNHNS and SASEGT. This CDR3 region has 13 residues. The CDR3 here is CASSEATDTEAFF. Written as DNA, the CDR3 is TGTGCCAGCAGTGAAGCGACAGACACTGAAGCTTTCTTT.

Of note for this clonotype: The junction and the germline gene differ at one end; a read error may be behind it. The chain employs TRBV6-2 or TRBV6-3 and TRBJ2-3; D not certain. CDR3 length: 15 amino acids. Germline CDR1 is MNHEY and CDR2 is SVGEGT. The CDR3 loop is CASSDPGDSTDTQYF. The DNA for the CDR3 is TGTGCCAGCAGTGACCCCGGTGATTCCACAGATACTCAGTATTTT.